The 6 T cell receptor beta chains below all came from one sample that was sequenced in a study of T cell changes during pregnancy in multiple sclerosis. The protocol was immunoSEQ multiplex PCR, while the TCRdb copy is restricted to in-frame clones and leaves out a portion. The sample lists more than 90,000 clones; around 92% were seen once. This specimen was peripheral blood, taken after pregnancy. The receptor set was obtained from a female donor with multiple sclerosis, enrolled in a pregnancy study.

This rearrangement joins TRBV5-6 to TRBJ1-5, with a possible D match to TRBD1 (6 bases). V lost 2 bases to trimming and J lost 0 bases, with 6 bases between them. Germline V gene data show CDR1 as SGHDT and CDR2 as YYEEEE. This CDR3 comprises 14 residues. The CDR3 spells CASSFRGSNQPQHF. CDR3 sequence (DNA): TGTGCCAGCAGCTTCAGGGGTAGCAATCAGCCCCAGCATTTT.

The chain joins TRBV9 to TRBJ1-6; TRBD1 matches 9 bases. Germline loops: CDR1 SGDLS, CDR2 YYNGEE. CDR3 length: 14 amino acids. The junction had 4 bases not matched to a gene; V was cut back by 3 bases and J by 9 bases. The CDR3 loop reads CASSGQGGGSPLHF. The CDR3 nucleotides are TGTGCCAGCAGCGGACAGGGGGGAGGTTCACCCCTCCACTTT.

The gene calls are TRBV25-1 and TRBJ2-7, with TRBD2 as a possible D gene (6 bases). V was clipped by 2 bases and J by 2 bases, with 13 bases between them. The CDR3 has 15 residues. CDR1 is MGHDK, CDR2 SYGVNS, per germline. The CDR3 spells CASSETGGEPYEQYF. CDR3 DNA sequence: TGTGCCAGCAGTGAAACTGGAGGGGAACCCTACGAGCAGTACTTC.

This chain connects TRBV27 to TRBJ2-3; 10 nucleotides agree with TRBD2. In germline, CDR1 is MNHEY, CDR2 SMNVEV (reference sequence). The CDR3 runs 17 residues. With 6 bases clipped from V and 7 bases from J, the junction kept 16 bases outside the gene matches. The CDR3 sequence: CASRIALAGALSHTQYF. Here the CDR3 DNA reads TGTGCCAGCAGAATTGCCCTAGCGGGGGCTCTTTCCCATACGCAGTATTTT.

The rearrangement uses TRBV6-5 and TRBJ1-2; TRBD1 might be the D (6 bases). This CDR3 has 15 amino acids. The V gene lost 5 bases and the J gene lost 5 bases, with 18 bases spanning the gap. Germline V gives CDR1 MNHEY, CDR2 SVGAGI. The CDR3 DNA sequence: TGTGCCAGCAGTCGGGACACACCAGCCCCGTATGGCTACACCTTC. The encoded protein is CASSRDTPAPYGYTF.

The chain couples TRBV4-3 to TRBJ1-4, with 8 positions matching TRBD1. The CDR3 contains 17 residues. The V segment lost 1 base and the J segment 6 bases; nucleotides outside the gene matches: 10. Germline V gives CDR1 LGHNA, CDR2 YSLEER. CDR3 loop: CASSQAPRNRGDEKLFF. In nucleotides, the CDR3 is TGCGCCAGCAGCCAAGCCCCTCGAAACAGGGGGGATGAAAAACTGTTTTTT.